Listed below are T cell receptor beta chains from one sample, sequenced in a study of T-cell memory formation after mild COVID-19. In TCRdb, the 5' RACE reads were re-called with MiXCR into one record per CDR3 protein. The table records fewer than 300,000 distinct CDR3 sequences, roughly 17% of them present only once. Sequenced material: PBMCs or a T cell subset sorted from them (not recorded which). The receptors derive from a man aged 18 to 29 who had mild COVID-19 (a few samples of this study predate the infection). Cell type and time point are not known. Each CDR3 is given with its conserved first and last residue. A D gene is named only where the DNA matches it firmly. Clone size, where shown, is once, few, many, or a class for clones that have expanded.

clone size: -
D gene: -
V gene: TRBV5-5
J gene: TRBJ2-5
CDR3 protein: CASSRLLQGLQETQYF
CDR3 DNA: TGTGCCAGCAGCCGATTACTGCAGGGATTACAAGAGACCCAGTACTTC

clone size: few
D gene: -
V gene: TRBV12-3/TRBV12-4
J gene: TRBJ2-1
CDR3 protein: CASSPGAGSLPHNEQFF
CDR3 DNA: TGTGCCAGCAGCCCCGGGGCGGGGAGCTTGCCACACAATGAGCAGTTCTTC

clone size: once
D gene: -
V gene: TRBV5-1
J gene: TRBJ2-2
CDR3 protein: CASKTADTRTGELFF
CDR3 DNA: TGCGCCAGCAAGACAGCGGATACAAGGACCGGGGAGCTGTTTTTT

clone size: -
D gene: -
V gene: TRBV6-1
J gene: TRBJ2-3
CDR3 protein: CAIRTRDTDTQYF
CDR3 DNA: TGTGCCATCCGGACCAGGGATACAGATACGCAGTATTTT

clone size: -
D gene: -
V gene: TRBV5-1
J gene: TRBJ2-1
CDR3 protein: CASSLGRGTNNEQFF
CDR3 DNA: TGCGCCAGCAGCTTGGGCCGGGGCACCAACAATGAGCAGTTCTTC

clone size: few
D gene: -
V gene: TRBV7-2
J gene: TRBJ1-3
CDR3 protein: CASSPNRVGGNTIYF
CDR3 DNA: TGTGCCAGCAGCCCAAACAGGGTTGGAGGAAACACCATATATTTT

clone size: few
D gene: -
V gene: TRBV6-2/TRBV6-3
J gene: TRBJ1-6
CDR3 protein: CASSNRGANSPLHF
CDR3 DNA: TGTGCCAGCAGTAACCGCGGGGCTAATTCACCCCTCCACTTT

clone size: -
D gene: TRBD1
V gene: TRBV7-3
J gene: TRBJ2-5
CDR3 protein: CASSPGTGGTGLETQYF
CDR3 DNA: TGTGCCAGCAGCCCCGGGACAGGGGGCACGGGTTTGGAGACCCAGTACTTC

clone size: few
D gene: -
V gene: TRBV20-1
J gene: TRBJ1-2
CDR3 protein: CSARGGTGEGYTF
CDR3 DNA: TGCAGTGCTAGGGGCGGCACCGGAGAGGGCTACACCTTC

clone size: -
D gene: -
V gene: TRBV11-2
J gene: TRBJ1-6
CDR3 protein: CASSNSYNSPLHF
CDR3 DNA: TGTGCCAGCAGCAACTCCTATAATTCACCCCTCCACTTT

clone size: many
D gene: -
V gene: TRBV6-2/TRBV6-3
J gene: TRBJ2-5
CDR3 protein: CASSYTAETQYF
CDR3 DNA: TGTGCCAGCAGTTACACAGCGGAGACCCAGTACTTC

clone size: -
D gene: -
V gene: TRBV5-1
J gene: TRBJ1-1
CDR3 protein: CASSVPENTEAFF
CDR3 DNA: TGCGCCAGCAGCGTTCCCGAAAACACTGAAGCTTTCTTT

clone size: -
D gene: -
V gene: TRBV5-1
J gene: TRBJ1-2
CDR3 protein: CASSLGEVSYGYTF
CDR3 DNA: TGCGCCAGCAGCTTGGGGGAGGTTAGCTATGGCTACACCTTC

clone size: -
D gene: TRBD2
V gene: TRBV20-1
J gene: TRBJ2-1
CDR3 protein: CSASLLLAGGPETYNEQFF
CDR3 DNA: TGCAGTGCTAGCCTCTTACTAGCGGGGGGTCCCGAAACCTACAATGAGCAGTTCTTC

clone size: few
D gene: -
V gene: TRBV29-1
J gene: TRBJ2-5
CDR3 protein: CSVEPRSRSQETQYF
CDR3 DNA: TGCAGCGTTGAACCCCGCTCGCGCTCACAAGAGACCCAGTACTTC

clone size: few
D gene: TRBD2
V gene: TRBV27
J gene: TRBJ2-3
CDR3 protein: CASRSGGVSTDTQYF
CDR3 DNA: TGTGCCAGCCGAAGCGGGGGGGTAAGCACAGATACGCAGTATTTT

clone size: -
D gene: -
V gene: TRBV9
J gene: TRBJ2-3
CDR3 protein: CASSVGGGISTDTQYF
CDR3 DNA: TGTGCCAGCAGCGTAGGTGGCGGGATTAGCACAGATACGCAGTATTTT

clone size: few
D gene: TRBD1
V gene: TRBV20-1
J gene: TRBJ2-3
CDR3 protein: CSASDRVSTDTQYF
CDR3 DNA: TGCAGTGCTAGCGACAGGGTGAGCACAGATACGCAGTATTTT

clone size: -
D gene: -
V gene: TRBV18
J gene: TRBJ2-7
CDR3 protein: CASSPLNRNYEQYF
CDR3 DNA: TGTGCCAGCTCACCACTGAACAGAAACTACGAGCAGTACTTC

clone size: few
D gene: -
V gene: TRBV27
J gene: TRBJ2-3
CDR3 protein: CATRRGGGSLADTQYF
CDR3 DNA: TGTGCCACTCGCCGCGGGGGCGGTAGCTTGGCAGATACGCAGTATTTT

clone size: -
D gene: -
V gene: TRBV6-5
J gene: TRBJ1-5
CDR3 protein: CASKGGGGNQPQHF
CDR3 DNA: TGTGCCAGCAAGGGTGGGGGCGGCAATCAGCCCCAGCATTTT

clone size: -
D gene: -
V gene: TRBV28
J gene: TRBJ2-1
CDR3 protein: CASSSPGRGNEQFF
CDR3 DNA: TGTGCCAGCAGTTCCCCGGGGCGGGGCAATGAGCAGTTCTTC

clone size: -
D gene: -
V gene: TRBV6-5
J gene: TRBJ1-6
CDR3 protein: CASSYSKIGDSPLHF
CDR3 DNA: TGTGCCAGCAGTTACTCCAAAATAGGAGATTCACCCCTCCACTTT

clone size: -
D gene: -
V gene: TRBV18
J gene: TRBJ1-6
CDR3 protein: CASSQGGIDSPLHF
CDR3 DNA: TGTGCCAGCTCACAGGGGGGAATTGACTCACCCCTCCACTTT

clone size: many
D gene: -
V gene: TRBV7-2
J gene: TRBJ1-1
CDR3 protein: CASSLGGIANTEAFF
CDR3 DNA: TGTGCCAGCAGCTTAGGGGGCATCGCGAACACTGAAGCTTTCTTT

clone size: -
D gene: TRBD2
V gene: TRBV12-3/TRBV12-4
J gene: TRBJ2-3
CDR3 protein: CASSPRLADTQYF
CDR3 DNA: TGTGCCAGCAGTCCCCGACTAGCCGATACGCAGTATTTT

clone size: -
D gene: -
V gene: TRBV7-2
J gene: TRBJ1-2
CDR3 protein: CASSWEKLGGYTF
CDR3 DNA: TGTGCCAGCAGCTGGGAGAAACTCGGCGGCTACACCTTC

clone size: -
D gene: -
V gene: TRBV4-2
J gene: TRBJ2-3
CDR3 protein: CASSQAILRGETSTDTQYF
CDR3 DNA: TGTGCCAGCAGCCAAGCTATTCTGAGGGGAGAGACTAGCACAGATACGCAGTATTTT

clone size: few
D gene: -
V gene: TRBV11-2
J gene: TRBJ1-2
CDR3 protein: CASSQDPLRGYTF
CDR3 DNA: TGTGCCAGCAGTCAGGACCCACTCCGTGGCTACACCTTC

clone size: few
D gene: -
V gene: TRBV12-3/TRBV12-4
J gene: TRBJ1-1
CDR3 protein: CASTWGTMNTEAFF
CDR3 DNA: TGTGCCAGCACCTGGGGGACAATGAACACTGAAGCTTTCTTT

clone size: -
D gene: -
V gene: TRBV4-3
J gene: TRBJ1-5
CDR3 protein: CASSQEGWPNQPQHF
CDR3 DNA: TGCGCCAGCAGCCAAGAGGGGTGGCCGAATCAGCCCCAGCATTTT

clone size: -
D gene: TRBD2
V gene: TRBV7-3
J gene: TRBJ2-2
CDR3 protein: CASSLRAGVMNTGELFF
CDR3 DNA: TGTGCCAGCAGCTTAAGAGCGGGGGTCATGAACACCGGGGAGCTGTTTTTT

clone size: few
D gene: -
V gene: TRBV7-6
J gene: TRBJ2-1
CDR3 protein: CASSLSWDYNEQFF
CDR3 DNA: TGTGCCAGCAGCTTATCTTGGGACTACAATGAGCAGTTCTTC

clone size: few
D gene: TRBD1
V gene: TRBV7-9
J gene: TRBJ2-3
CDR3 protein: CASSLVGGKTDTQYF
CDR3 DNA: TGTGCCAGCAGCTTAGTAGGGGGCAAGACAGATACGCAGTATTTT

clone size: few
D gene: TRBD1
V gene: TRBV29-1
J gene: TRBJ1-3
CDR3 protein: CSVKGQVGNTIYF
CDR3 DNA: TGCAGCGTTAAGGGACAGGTCGGAAACACCATATATTTT

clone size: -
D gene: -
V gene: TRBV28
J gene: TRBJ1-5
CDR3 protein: CASSPFRGENQPQHF
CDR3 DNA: TGTGCCAGCAGCCCCTTCCGCGGAGAAAATCAGCCCCAGCATTTT

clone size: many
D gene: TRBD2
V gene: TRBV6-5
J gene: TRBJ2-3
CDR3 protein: CASRRLAGARSTDTQYF
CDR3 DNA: TGTGCCAGCAGACGACTAGCGGGGGCGCGGAGCACAGATACGCAGTATTTT

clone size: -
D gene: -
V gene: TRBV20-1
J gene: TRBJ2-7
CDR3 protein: CSARETASYEQYF
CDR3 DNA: TGCAGTGCTAGAGAGACAGCCTCCTACGAGCAGTACTTC

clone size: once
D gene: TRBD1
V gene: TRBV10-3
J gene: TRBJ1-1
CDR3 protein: CAVARDRGRSTEAFF
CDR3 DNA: TGTGCCGTCGCTAGGGACAGGGGGCGAAGCACTGAAGCTTTCTTT

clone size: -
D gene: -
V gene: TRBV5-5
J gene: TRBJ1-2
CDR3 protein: CASSFDGSNYGYTF
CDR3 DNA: TGTGCCAGCAGCTTCGATGGGTCTAACTATGGCTACACCTTC

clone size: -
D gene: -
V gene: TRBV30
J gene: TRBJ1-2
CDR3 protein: CAWLLDIGYTF
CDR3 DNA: TGTGCCTGGTTGTTGGATATAGGCTACACCTTC

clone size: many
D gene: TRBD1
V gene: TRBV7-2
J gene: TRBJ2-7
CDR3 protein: CASSWSGTGSYEQYF
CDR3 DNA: TGTGCCAGCAGCTGGTCCGGGACAGGGTCATACGAGCAGTACTTC

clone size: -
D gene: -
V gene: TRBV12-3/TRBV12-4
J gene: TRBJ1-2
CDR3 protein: CASSLSAGGYTF
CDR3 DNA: TGTGCCAGCAGTTTATCCGCCGGTGGCTACACCTTC

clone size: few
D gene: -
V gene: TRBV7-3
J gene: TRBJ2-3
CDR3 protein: CASSSNHGGDTQYF
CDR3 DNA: TGTGCCAGCAGCTCGAATCATGGAGGAGATACGCAGTATTTT

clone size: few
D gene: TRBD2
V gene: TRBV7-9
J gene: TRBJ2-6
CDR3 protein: CASSLATSGSGANVLTF
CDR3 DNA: TGTGCCAGCAGCTTAGCGACTAGCGGCTCTGGGGCCAACGTCCTGACTTTC

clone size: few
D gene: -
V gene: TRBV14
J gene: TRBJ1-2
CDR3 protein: CASGLPGTFYGYTF
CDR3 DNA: TGTGCCAGCGGCCTCCCCGGGACCTTCTATGGCTACACCTTC

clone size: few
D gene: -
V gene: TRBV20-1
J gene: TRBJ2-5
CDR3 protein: CSARDRPAARETQYF
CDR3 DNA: TGCAGTGCTAGAGATCGCCCTGCGGCCCGGGAGACCCAGTACTTC

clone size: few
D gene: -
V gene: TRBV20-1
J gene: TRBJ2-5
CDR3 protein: CSAAQETQYF
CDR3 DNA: TGCAGTGCTGCCCAAGAGACCCAGTACTTC

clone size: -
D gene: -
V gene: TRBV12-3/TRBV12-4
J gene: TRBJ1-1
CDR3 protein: CASRYNPGDTEAFF
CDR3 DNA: TGTGCCAGCAGGTACAATCCGGGGGACACTGAAGCTTTCTTT

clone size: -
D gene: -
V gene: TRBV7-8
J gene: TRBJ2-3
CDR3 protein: CASSLQLPRTDTQYF
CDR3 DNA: TGTGCCAGCAGCTTACAGCTCCCTCGCACAGATACGCAGTATTTT

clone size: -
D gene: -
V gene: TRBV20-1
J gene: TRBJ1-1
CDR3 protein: CSARQAEAFF
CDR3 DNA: TGCAGTGCTAGACAGGCTGAAGCTTTCTTT